The clone carrying this TCR beta chain was seen more than once but under ten times. These data are taken from a study of sequential checkpoint blockade in melanoma. Method: immunoSEQ multiplex PCR; TCRdb's copy keeps in-frame clones and lacks some. The sample has under 5,000 clones, around 69% seen once. CDR3 length: 14 amino acids. Trimming left V 5 bases short and J 7 bases short, with 16 bases between. The germline V gene has CDR1 SSHAT and CDR2 FNYEAQ (reference sequence). Stated treatment: randomized to nivolumab then ipilimumab (arm A) or the reverse (arm B). DNA-damaging chemotherapy had not been given to any patient beforehand. PBMC sorting kept live CD3+CD8+ cells without CD19 or CD56.

Sequences were derived from CD8+ T cells sorted from blood (inferred from file names), sampled from a patient given nivolumab and ipilimumab in sequence. The TCR originated in a human donor with melanoma. The V gene is TRBV7-7, the J gene TRBJ2-3; no firm D call. DNA of the CDR3: TGTGCCAGCAGCCTGGCCAAAGGAGCCTATACGCAGTATTTT. This gives the protein CASSLAKGAYTQYF.